This T cell receptor beta chain was captured in a study of T cell responses to AZD1222 COVID-19 vaccine (TCRdb year 2021). Study-level background: A total of 233 trial participants underwent TCR sequencing, of whom some 210 received two doses of AZD1222 and about 25 received two doses of the MenACWY control vaccine. Trial participants were enrolled by age into 18-55, 56-69 and 70-plus year subgroups, with approximately 150, 30 and 60 TCR-sequenced participants respectively. The research as a whole found: The whole spike protein was spanned by vaccine-associated CD4 TCRs, and dominant responses were seen in regions 160-218 and 743-854. Participants were mostly white British, with more females than males. The authors suggested clonal diversity may have been underestimated. Because no samples from the day 14 peak response were available, repertoires could be characterized only after the peak T cell response. In the small 56-69-year group, the increase in depth fell short of significance, most likely because of low power. Nearly half of unique spike-specific TCRs reportedly recognized epitopes outside regions mutated in the B.1.351 and B.1.1.7 variants. After two AZD1222 doses, both the breadth and the depth of spike-specific TCRs were significantly higher than at day 0 and than in MenACWY recipients. Conclusions about previously exposed vaccinees were limited because only a handful of AZD1222 recipients were SARS-CoV-2 seropositive at baseline.

About this clone: Its recognized antigen is unknown. Base qualities are missing; no much larger clone stands one base away.

The CDR3 regions of human TCRbeta chains were analyzed by immunosequencing. Concerning the study's data processing: Repertoire TCRs were matched against a reference library of SARS-CoV-2-specific TCRs generated with the MIRA antigen-specificity platform. Breadth meant the fraction of unique TCRs that were SARS-CoV-2-associated, whereas depth meant the fraction of total T cells that were SARS-CoV-2-associated. Using the MIRA data, each spike-specific TCR was mapped to the spike region that the TCR reacts to and placed in a CD4 or CD8 class. Log10-transformed breadth and depth values were compared by one-way ANOVA with Sidak's multiple comparisons tests. As stored in TCRdb, this immuneACCESS dataset retains in-frame rearrangements with V and J assigned. A fraction of the clones does not appear; measured against another copy, unresolved V genes explain less than half of the discrepancy, and the remainder lacks a known reason. Clonal size and the V and J genes are those of that table, whereas D and trimming came from the DNA. In this sample the table shows about 140,000 clones, 85% to 95% of which occur a single time. The ten largest make up 6% to 7% of the sample.

Measured from the cysteine to the phenylalanine, the CDR3 is 16 residues long. The read is trimmed to its CDR3 DNA, 48 bases read in frame from base 1. CDR1 GTSNPN and CDR2 SVGIG are derived from the germline V gene (reference sequence). V is trimmed back by 5 bases and J by 5 bases, and the junction contains 15 bases that no gene match accounts for. This sample's time point label indicates: about 28 days (+/-7) after the second vaccine dose. AZD1222 recipients given second doses at about 4 weeks or at about 12 weeks were pooled, since spike-specific TCR depth and breadth were not found to differ between the two schedules. The vaccinee samples were drawn from two UK trials, COV001 and COV002, one of which was a single-blind randomized controlled phase 2/3 trial testing AZD1222 (ChAdOx1 nCoV-19) in healthy adults. For TCRbeta chain sequencing, PBMC samples from trial participants were taken at day 0 and at day 28 after the second dose.

The chain was built from TRBV30 and TRBJ2-5; 9 middle bases align to TRBD2. The source material was peripheral blood, sampled 28 days after the second AZD1222 dose. This clonotype originated in an adult who received the AZD1222 COVID-19 vaccine. The sequenced DNA: TGTGCCTGGGCGGGACCCGGGACTAGCAATTCCGAGACCCAGTACTTC. Protein translation: CAWAGPGTSNSETQYF. Here the CDR3 is joined to the reference TRBV30 and TRBJ2-5 genes, and the full variable domain is: SQTIHQWPATLVQPVGSPLSLECTVEGTSNPNLYWYRQAAGRGLQLLFYSVGIGQISSEVPQNLSASRPQDRQFILSSKKLLLSDSGFYLCAWAGPGTSNSETQYFGPGTRLLVL.